This passage covers 21 T cell receptor beta chains from one sample sequenced in a study of regulatory T cells in long-lasting Graves disease. Time point specified: persistent/refractory GD, antithyroid drugs over 5 years with positive TRAb. With RNA extracted from PBMCs as input, the TCR library was made. With iRepertoire HTBI primers and Arm-PCR of CDR3 regions, TCR beta libraries were built. TCRdb ran MiXCR on the multiplex PCR reads and lists one entry per CDR3 protein. Among 500,000 to 800,000 distinct CDR3 sequences listed, 25% to 35% were seen once. The sample was peripheral blood mononuclear cells (PBMCs), taken when the disease was refractory, from a patient treated with antithyroid drugs. The origin of the receptors is a female donor with Graves disease.

V gene TRBV3-1 combines with J gene TRBJ1-2; no clear D. Looked up from germline, CDR1 is LGHDT and CDR2 is YNNKEL (reference sequence). Trimming removed 0 bases from V and 8 bases from J, with 19 bases in between. The CDR3 length is 16 residues. CDR3 nucleotide sequence: TGTGCCAGCAGCCAAGATCGCAGTATATTGGTGGGAGGCTACACCTTC. Encoded protein: CASSQDRSILVGGYTF.

In this sample, this clonotype turned up once. The final CDR3 position lacks the conserved phenylalanine or tryptophan, pointing to a likely read error. The chain carries TRBV3-1 and TRBJ1-6, with a tentative D call TRBD1 (6 bases). Trimming shortened V by 2 bases and J by 8 bases, and 10 bases separated the two germline ends. The CDR3 is made up of 14 amino acids. Germline V gene data show CDR1 as LGHDT and CDR2 as YNNKEL (reference sequence). The CDR3 loop is CASSQWGGDSPLHS. The CDR3 DNA reads TGTGCCAGCAGCCAATGGGGGGGCGATTCACCCCTCCACTCT.

About this clonotype: This may be a read error, as it is one base from a much larger clone. The chain couples TRBV6-1 to TRBJ1-4; TRBD1 matches 7 bases. From germline, CDR1 is MNHNS and CDR2 SASEGT. The CDR3 sequence is 14 residues long. Trimming removed 6 bases from V and 10 bases from J; junction bases left unmatched: 11. The CDR3 coding sequence is TGTGCCAGCAGAAGGGGGCGGATTGGGGGAAAACTGTTTTTT. Translated, it gives CASRRGRIGGKLFF.

There are a few counts of this clonotype. This sequence joins TRBV12-3 or TRBV12-4 and TRBJ2-4; D perhaps matches TRBD1 (6 bases). Trimming took off 6 bases at V and 0 bases at J, with 15 bases between the two ends. CDR3 length equals 16 residues. This CDR3 is CASRRTDLLAKNIQYF. Written as DNA, the CDR3 is TGTGCCAGCAGACGGACAGACCTTTTAGCCAAAAACATTCAGTACTTC.

This rearrangement joins TRBV29-1 to TRBJ2-6; TRBD1 is a possible D gene (5 bases). V lost 6 bases and J lost 2, with 14 bases in between. The CDR3 contains 15 residues. Germline lookup yields CDR1 SQVTM and CDR2 ANQGSEA. CDR3 in amino acids: CSVSRAGPGANVLTF. The CDR3 coding sequence is TGCAGCGTCAGCAGGGCAGGGCCTGGGGCCAACGTCCTGACTTTC.

This clonotype was seen at least ten times. One end of the junction is discordant with germline, which a read error may explain. The rearrangement joins TRBV19 to TRBJ2-1, with TRBD2 matching over 9 bases. The CDR3 extends over 16 amino acids. Per the germline V gene, CDR1 is LNHDA and CDR2 is SQIVND (reference sequence). CDR3 sequence reads: CATKRGSGRSFNEQFF. For the CDR3, the DNA is TGTGCCACAAAGCGGGGGAGCGGGAGGTCCTTCAATGAGCAGTTCTTC.

The gene calls are TRBV30 and TRBJ1-3; 8 nucleotides align to TRBD1. Unmatched junction bases numbered 4, after V lost 6 bases and J lost 0 bases. The CDR3 sequence is 14 residues long. The germline V gene encodes CDR1 GTSNPN and CDR2 SVGIG (reference sequence). The CDR3 here is CACKDRASGNTIYF. CDR3 nucleotide sequence: TGTGCCTGCAAGGACAGGGCCTCTGGAAACACCATATATTTT.

The chain couples TRBV29-1 to TRBJ1-2, with D possibly being TRBD1 (5 bases). V was shortened by 7 bases and J by 4 bases, with 10 bases between the two germline ends. Germline CDR1 is SQVTM and CDR2 is ANQGSEA. CDR3 length: 11 amino acids. The CDR3 DNA reads TGCAGCGCCGCAGACAGCTATGGCTACACCTTC. It is translated as CSAADSYGYTF.

This clonotype was seen many times. V usage is TRBV28 and J usage is TRBJ2-7; TRBD2 agrees at 10 bases. CDR1 and CDR2 (germline): MDHEN, SYDVKM. J lost 5 bases, V lost 3 bases, and 7 bases had no gene match. This CDR3 comprises 15 residues. CDR3 sequence reads: CASSFLLAGENEQYF. The CDR3 nucleotides are TGTGCCAGCAGTTTCCTTCTAGCGGGAGAAAACGAGCAGTACTTC.

This clonotype showed up just a few times. The rearrangement links TRBV20-1 to TRBJ1-6; D gene uncertain. CDR1 is DFQATT, CDR2 SNEGSKA, per germline (reference sequence). The V end lost 3 bases, the J end lost 7 bases, and 13 bases lay between the germline ends. This CDR3 is 14 amino acids long. CDR3: CSASELLPNSPLHF. The DNA for the CDR3 is TGCAGTGCTAGTGAGCTACTCCCCAATTCACCCCTCCACTTT.

This clonotype was counted between two and nine times. The chain is built from TRBV30 and TRBJ2-7; weak D call: TRBD2 (6 bases). The V end was cut by 2 bases, the J end by 7 bases, with 9 bases between. Germline V gives CDR1 GTSNPN, CDR2 SVGIG (reference sequence). The CDR3 is 11 amino acids. CDR3 coding DNA: TGTGCCTGGAGTCCCGGACTAGAGCAGTACTTC. Protein sequence: CAWSPGLEQYF.

This clonotype was found a few times. The chain couples TRBV29-1 to TRBJ1-2; no clear D. CDR1 and CDR2 from the germline V gene are SQVTM and ANQGSEA. Between the trimmed V and J ends, which lost 3 bases and 4 bases, there was a span of 12 bases. This CDR3 is built from 13 residues. The CDR3 is CSVDPPKIYGYTF. In DNA, the CDR3 is TGCAGCGTTGACCCTCCCAAGATCTATGGCTACACCTTC.

This clonotype appeared once. A much larger clone differs from this one at a single base, so this may be a read error. The chain has TRBV25-1 and TRBJ1-1; the match to TRBD1 covers 8 bases. With V trimmed by 4 bases and J by 3 bases, 4 bases remained unmatched. The CDR3 is 14 amino acids. Germline CDR1 and CDR2: MGHDK and SYGVNS. The CDR3 bases are TGTGCCAGCAGTGCATGGGGACAGGACACTGAAGCTTTCTTT. The encoded protein is CASSAWGQDTEAFF.

The V and J genes are TRBV6-2 or TRBV6-3 and TRBJ1-2; unclear D gene. The germline gives CDR1 MNHEY, CDR2 SVGEGT. Trimming shortened V by 0 bases and J by 5 bases, and 10 bases separated the two germline ends. The CDR3 has 14 residues. For the CDR3, the DNA is TGTGCCAGCAGTTACTCGAACGGTTTTTATGGCTACACCTTC. It encodes CASSYSNGFYGYTF.

This clonotype was detected only a few times. The chain joins TRBV29-1 to TRBJ1-1; D possibly corresponds to TRBD1 (5 bases). Germline V lookup: CDR1 SQVTM, CDR2 ANQGSEA. The CDR3 runs to 12 residues. Trimming removed 5 bases at V and 0 bases at J, with 7 bases between. The DNA of the CDR3 is TGCAGCGTTCGACAGTTGAACACTGAAGCTTTCTTT. This encodes CSVRQLNTEAFF.

This clonotype was counted ten times or more. The chain recombines TRBV9 with TRBJ1-2; D remains ambiguous. The germline V gene has CDR1 SGDLS and CDR2 YYNGEE. The CDR3 loop spans 14 amino acids. Trimming pared 2 bases from V and 2 bases from J, leaving 10 bases between. The DNA of the CDR3 is TGTGCCAGCAGCGTTGGGCAGCTAAACTATGGCTACACCTTC. Translating it yields CASSVGQLNYGYTF.

The table lists this clonotype with many counts. V and J are TRBV12-3 or TRBV12-4 and TRBJ1-1, with 7 bases fitting TRBD1. This CDR3 has 18 residues. V trimming: 2 bases; J trimming: 0 bases; junction bases outside the gene matches: 12. The CDR3, as DNA: TGTGCCAGCAGTTTAAGACAGGGCACCTTCCTCATGAACACTGAAGCTTTCTTT. Translating it yields CASSLRQGTFLMNTEAFF.

V usage is TRBV2 and J usage is TRBJ2-7; D perhaps matches TRBD1 (6 bases). Trimming shortened V by 6 bases and J by 6 bases, and 15 bases separated the two germline ends. The germline gives CDR1 SNHLY, CDR2 FYNNEI. This CDR3 comprises 13 residues. CDR3 sequence reads: CASSWDTSTEQYF. CDR3 sequence (DNA): TGTGCCAGCAGCTGGGACACCTCAACCGAGCAGTACTTC.

About this clonotype itself: This could be a read error, since a much larger clone is one nucleotide away. The chain has TRBV2 and TRBJ1-4, with D possibly matching TRBD1 (5 bases). CDR1 is SNHLY and CDR2 is FYNNEI in the germline V gene. The CDR3 sequence is 14 residues long. As DNA, the CDR3 is TGTGCCAGCAGTGTGGGAGGGACGAATGAAAAACTGGTTTTT. This sequence encodes CASSVGGTNEKLVF.

The rearrangement links TRBV7-3 to TRBJ2-7, with 8 nucleotides matching TRBD2. The CDR3 extends over 13 amino acids. V was pared by 4 bases and J by 8 bases, with 7 bases of the junction left unmatched. Germline V gene sequence: CDR1 SGHTA, CDR2 FQGTGA. For the CDR3, the DNA is TGTGCCAGCAGCTATGGACTAGCTGGCAAGCAGTACTTC. It is translated as CASSYGLAGKQYF. Full variable domain (rest looked up from reference TRBV7-3 and TRBJ2-7): GAGVSQTPSNKVTEKGKYVELRCDPISGHTALYWYRQSLGQGPEFLIYFQGTGAADDSGLPNDRFFAVRPEGSVSTLKIQRTERGDSAVYLCASSYGLAGKQYFGPGTRLTVT.

This rearrangement joins TRBV19 to TRBJ1-2; 7 nucleotides match TRBD1. The germline gives CDR1 LNHDA, CDR2 SQIVND (reference sequence). The V gene end was trimmed by 3 bases and the J gene end by 0 bases; junction bases not matched to a gene: 7. This CDR3 region has 16 residues. Written as DNA, the CDR3 is TGTGCCAGTAGTATCGAGAAGGGGGCAACTAACTATGGCTACACCTTC. Translating it yields CASSIEKGATNYGYTF.